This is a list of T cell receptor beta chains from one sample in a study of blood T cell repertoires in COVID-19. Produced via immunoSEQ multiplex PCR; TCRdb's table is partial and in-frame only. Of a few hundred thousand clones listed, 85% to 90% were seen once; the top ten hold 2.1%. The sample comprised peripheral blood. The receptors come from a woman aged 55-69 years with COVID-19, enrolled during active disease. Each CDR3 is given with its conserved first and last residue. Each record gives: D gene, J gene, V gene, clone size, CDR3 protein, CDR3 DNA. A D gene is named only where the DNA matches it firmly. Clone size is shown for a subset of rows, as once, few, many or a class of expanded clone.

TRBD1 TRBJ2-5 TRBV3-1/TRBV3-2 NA CASSLPGQQETQYF TGTGCCAGCAGCCTTCCGGGACAGCAAGAGACCCAGTACTTC
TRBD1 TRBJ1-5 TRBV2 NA CASSAGTANQPQHF TGTGCCAGCAGTGCCGGGACAGCCAATCAGCCCCAGCATTTT
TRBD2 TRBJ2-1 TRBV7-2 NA CASSVGLAGTYNEQFF TGTGCCAGCAGCGTTGGACTAGCGGGGACCTACAATGAGCAGTTCTTC
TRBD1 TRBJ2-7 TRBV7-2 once CASSLARGNYEQYF TGTGCCAGCAGCTTAGCCAGGGGGAACTACGAGCAGTACTTC
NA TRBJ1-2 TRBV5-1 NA CASSITGSQNRGYTF TGCGCCAGCAGCATAACAGGGTCTCAGAATAGGGGCTACACCTTC
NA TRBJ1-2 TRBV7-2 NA CASSLGGFSSYGYTF TGTGCCAGCAGCTTAGGGGGCTTTAGCAGCTATGGCTACACCTTC
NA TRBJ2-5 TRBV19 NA CASSIGILNQETQYF TGTGCCAGTAGTATAGGAATACTAAACCAAGAGACCCAGTACTTC
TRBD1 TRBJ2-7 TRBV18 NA CASSKATGDKTFNYEQYF TGTGCCAGCTCTAAGGCGACAGGGGATAAGACCTTCAACTACGAGCAGTACTTC
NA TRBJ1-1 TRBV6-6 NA CASSSIGGTEAFF TGTGCCAGCAGTTCGATAGGGGGCACTGAAGCTTTCTTT
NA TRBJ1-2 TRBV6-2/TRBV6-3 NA CASSYPDRQQIYGYTF TGTGCCAGCAGTTACCCCGACAGACAACAAATCTATGGCTACACCTTC
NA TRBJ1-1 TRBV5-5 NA CASSFSGEATEAFF TGTGCCAGCAGCTTTTCGGGGGAGGCCACTGAAGCTTTCTTT
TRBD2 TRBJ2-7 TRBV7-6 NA CASSLTGGYEQYF TGTGCCAGCAGCTTAACGGGAGGCTACGAGCAGTACTTC
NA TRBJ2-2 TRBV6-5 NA CASSYSSKGIGELFF TGTGCCAGCAGTTACTCGAGTAAGGGGATCGGGGAGCTGTTTTTT
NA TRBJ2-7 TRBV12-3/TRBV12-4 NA CASSSETGYEQYF TGTGCCAGCAGTTCTGAAACAGGCTACGAGCAGTACTTC
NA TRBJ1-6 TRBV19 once CASSMAGRHNSPLHF TGTGCCAGTAGTATGGCGGGACGCCATAATTCACCCCTCCACTTT
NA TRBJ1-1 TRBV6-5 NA CASSRVMNTEAFF TGTGCCAGCAGCCGGGTAATGAACACTGAAGCTTTCTTT
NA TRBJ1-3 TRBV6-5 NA CASSYFRESGNTIYF TGTGCCAGCAGTTACTTCCGGGAATCTGGAAACACCATATATTTT
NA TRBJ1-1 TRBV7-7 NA CASSKTVNTEAFF TGTGCCAGCAGCAAGACAGTGAACACTGAAGCTTTCTTT
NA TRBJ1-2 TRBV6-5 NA CASSRGVGYGYTF TGTGCCAGCAGTCGGGGAGTAGGGTATGGCTACACCTTC
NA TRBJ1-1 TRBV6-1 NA CASYRAGTEAFF TGTGCCAGCTACAGGGCAGGGACTGAAGCTTTCTTT
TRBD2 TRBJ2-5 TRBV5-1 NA CASTIAGRGETQYF TGCGCCAGCACCATAGCGGGGAGAGGAGAGACCCAGTACTTC
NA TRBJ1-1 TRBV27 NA CASSRQTSTEAFF TGTGCCAGCAGTCGACAGACGAGCACTGAAGCTTTCTTT
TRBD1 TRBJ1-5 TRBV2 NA CASNDRGYSNQPQHF TGTGCCAGCAACGACAGGGGCTATAGCAATCAGCCCCAGCATTTT
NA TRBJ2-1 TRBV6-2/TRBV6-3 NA CASSPTGYEQFF TGTGCCAGCAGTCCAACAGGTTATGAGCAGTTCTTC
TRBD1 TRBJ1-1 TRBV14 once CASSQDVDRVYTEAFF TGTGCCAGCAGCCAAGATGTCGACAGGGTGTATACTGAAGCTTTCTTT
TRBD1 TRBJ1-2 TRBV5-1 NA CASSQTGDGAYGYTF TGCGCCAGCAGCCAGACAGGGGATGGGGCCTATGGCTACACCTTC
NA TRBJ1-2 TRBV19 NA CASSKQGGIDYGYTF TGTGCCAGTAGTAAACAGGGAGGGATTGACTATGGCTACACCTTC
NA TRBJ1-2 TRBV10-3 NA CAIRRQNNYGYTF TGTGCCATCAGACGACAGAATAACTATGGCTACACCTTC
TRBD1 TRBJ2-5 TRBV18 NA CASSPVTGGRETQYF TGTGCCAGCTCACCAGTGACAGGGGGCAGGGAGACCCAGTACTTC
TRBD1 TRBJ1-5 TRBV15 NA CATSRDRTGDDQPQHF TGTGCCACCAGCAGAGATCGGACAGGGGACGATCAGCCCCAGCATTTT
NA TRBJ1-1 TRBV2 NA CATKSSTVGGNTEAFF TGTGCCACCAAATCCTCCACAGTGGGAGGGAACACTGAAGCTTTCTTT
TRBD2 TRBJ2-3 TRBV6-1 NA CASSEVASGATDTQYF TGTGCCAGCAGTGAAGTAGCTAGCGGGGCCACAGATACGCAGTATTTT
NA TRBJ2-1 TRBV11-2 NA CASSVTGPIEQFF TGTGCCAGCAGCGTCACAGGCCCCATCGAGCAGTTCTTC
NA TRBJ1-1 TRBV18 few CASSPDKNTEAFF TGTGCCAGCTCACCAGACAAGAACACTGAAGCTTTCTTT
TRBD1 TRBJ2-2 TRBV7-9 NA CASVGQGYTGELFF TGTGCCAGCGTCGGACAGGGCTACACCGGGGAGCTGTTTTTT
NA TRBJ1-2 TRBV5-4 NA CATHGGGHYGYTF TGTGCCACCCACGGCGGGGGCCACTATGGCTACACCTTC
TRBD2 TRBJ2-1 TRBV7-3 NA CASSWTSGGASNEQFF TGTGCCAGCAGCTGGACTAGCGGGGGGGCCAGCAATGAGCAGTTCTTC
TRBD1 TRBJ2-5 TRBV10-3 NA CAISESYGTVTGTQYF TGTGCCATCAGTGAGTCTTACGGGACAGTTACAGGGACCCAGTACTTC
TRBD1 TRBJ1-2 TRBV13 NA CASSLDGTGTGGYTF TGTGCCAGCAGCTTAGACGGGACAGGGACGGGCGGCTACACCTTC
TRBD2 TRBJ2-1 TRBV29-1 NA CSVGGPAGGLTGDNEQFF TGCAGCGTCGGTGGCCCAGCGGGGGGCCTTACGGGTGACAATGAGCAGTTCTTC
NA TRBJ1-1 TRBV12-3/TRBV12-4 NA CASSLTKNTEAFF TGTGCCAGCAGTCTGACTAAGAACACTGAAGCTTTCTTT
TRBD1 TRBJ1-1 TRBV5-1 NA CASSLEQGSFMNTEAFF TGCGCCAGCAGCTTAGAACAGGGGAGCTTCATGAACACTGAAGCTTTCTTT
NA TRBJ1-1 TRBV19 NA CASTSRVGALNTEAFF TGTGCCAGTACCAGCCGTGTGGGGGCCTTGAACACTGAAGCTTTCTTT
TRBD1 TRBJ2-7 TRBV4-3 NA CASSRSGQGHKYEQYF TGCGCCAGCAGCCGGTCCGGACAGGGGCACAAGTACGAGCAGTACTTC
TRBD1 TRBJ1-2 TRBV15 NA CATSRGPGQGYGYTF TGTGCCACCAGCAGGGGACCGGGACAGGGTTATGGCTACACCTTC
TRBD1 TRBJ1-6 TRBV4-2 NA CASSQDRSGGFGDSPLHF TGTGCCAGCAGCCAAGATCGGTCAGGGGGGTTTGGGGACTCACCCCTCCACTTT
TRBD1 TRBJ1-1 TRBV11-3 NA CASSLDGQANTEAFF TGTGCCAGCAGCTTAGACGGACAGGCTAACACTGAAGCTTTCTTT
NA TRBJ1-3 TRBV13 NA CASSASIRGISGNTIYF TGTGCCAGCAGCGCGAGTATAAGGGGAATCTCTGGAAACACCATATATTTT
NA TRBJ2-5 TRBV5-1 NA CASSLAGATQETQYF TGCGCCAGCAGCCTCGCTGGAGCGACTCAAGAGACCCAGTACTTC
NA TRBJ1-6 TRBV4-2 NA CASSPTALSSYNSPLHF TGTGCCAGCAGCCCAACAGCCTTGAGCTCCTATAATTCACCCCTCCACTTT
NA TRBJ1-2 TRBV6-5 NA CAAWAREGGYTF TGTGCCGCGTGGGCCCGGGAAGGGGGCTACACCTTC